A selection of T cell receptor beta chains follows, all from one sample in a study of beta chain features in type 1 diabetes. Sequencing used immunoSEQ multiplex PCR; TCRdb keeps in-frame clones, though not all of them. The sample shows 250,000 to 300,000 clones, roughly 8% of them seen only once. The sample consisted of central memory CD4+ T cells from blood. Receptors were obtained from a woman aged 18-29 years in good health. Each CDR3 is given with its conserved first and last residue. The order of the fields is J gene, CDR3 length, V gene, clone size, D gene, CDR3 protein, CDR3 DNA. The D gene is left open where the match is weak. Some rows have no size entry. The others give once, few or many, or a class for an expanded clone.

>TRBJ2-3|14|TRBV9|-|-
CASSPSTDRDTQYF
TGTGCCAGCAGCCCATCAACGGACCGGGATACGCAGTATTTT
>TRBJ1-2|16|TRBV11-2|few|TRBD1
CASSLGGTGALYGYTF
TGTGCCAGCAGCTTAGGAGGGACAGGGGCTTTGTATGGCTACACCTTC
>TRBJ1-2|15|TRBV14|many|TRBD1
CASSPRTGPLYGYTF
TGTGCCAGCAGCCCGCGGACAGGGCCACTATATGGCTACACCTTC
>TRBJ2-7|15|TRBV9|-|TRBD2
CASSVGGSGSNEQYF
TGTGCCAGCAGCGTAGGAGGTAGCGGGAGCAACGAGCAGTACTTC
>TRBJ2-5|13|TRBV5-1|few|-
CASSPGAEETQYF
TGCGCCAGCAGTCCGGGGGCAGAAGAGACCCAGTACTTC
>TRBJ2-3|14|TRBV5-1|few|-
CASRRSPRTDTQYF
TGCGCCAGCCGCCGTTCACCTAGGACAGATACGCAGTATTTT
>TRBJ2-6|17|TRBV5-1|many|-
CASSSKNAGAGANVLTF
TGCGCCAGCAGCTCTAAAAATGCAGGGGCTGGGGCCAACGTCCTGACTTTC
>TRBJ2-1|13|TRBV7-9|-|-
CASSPTAYNEQFF
TGTGCCAGCAGCCCTACCGCCTACAATGAGCAGTTCTTC
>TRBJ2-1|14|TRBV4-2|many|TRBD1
CASSPTGAAAKQFF
TGTGCCAGCAGTCCGACAGGGGCCGCGGCGAAGCAGTTCTTC
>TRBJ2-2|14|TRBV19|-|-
CAARSTGNTGELFF
TGTGCCGCGCGGTCGACAGGGAACACCGGGGAGCTGTTTTTT
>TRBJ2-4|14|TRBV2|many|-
CASSEDEAKNIQYF
TGTGCCAGCAGTGAAGACGAAGCCAAAAACATTCAGTACTTC
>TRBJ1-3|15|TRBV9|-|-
CASSLQHSSGNTIYF
TGTGCCAGCAGCTTACAACACAGCTCTGGAAACACCATATATTTT
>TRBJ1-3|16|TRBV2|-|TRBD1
CASSGRQGSTGNTIYF
TGTGCCAGCAGTGGGAGACAGGGCTCGACTGGAAACACCATATATTTT
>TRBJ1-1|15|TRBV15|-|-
CATSRDKKGNTEAFF
TGTGCCACCAGCAGAGATAAAAAGGGGAACACTGAAGCTTTCTTT
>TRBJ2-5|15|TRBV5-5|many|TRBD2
CASSFAGTTDETQYF
TGTGCCAGCAGCTTTGCCGGGACTACTGATGAGACCCAGTACTTC
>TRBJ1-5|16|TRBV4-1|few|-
CASSQGPRGLNQPQHF
TGCGCCAGCAGCCAAGGCCCCAGGGGCCTCAATCAGCCCCAGCATTTT
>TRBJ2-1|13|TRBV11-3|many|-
CASSFGPGGEQFF
TGTGCCAGCAGCTTCGGCCCCGGGGGTGAGCAGTTCTTC
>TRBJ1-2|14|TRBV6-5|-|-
CASSYSTGYYGYTF
TGTGCCAGCAGTTACTCGACAGGTTACTATGGCTACACCTTC
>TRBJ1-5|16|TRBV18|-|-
CASSRLQGPSNQPQHF
TGTGCCAGCTCAAGGCTCCAAGGTCCGAGCAATCAGCCCCAGCATTTT
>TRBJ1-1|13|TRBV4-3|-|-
CASSQDLGSGAFF
TGCGCCAGCAGCCAAGATCTCGGGAGTGGCGCTTTCTTT
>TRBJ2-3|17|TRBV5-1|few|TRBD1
CASSWSRAGGAGDTQYF
TGCGCCAGCAGCTGGAGCCGGGCAGGGGGCGCGGGAGATACGCAGTATTTT
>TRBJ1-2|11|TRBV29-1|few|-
CSVIGGDGYTF
TGCAGCGTAATTGGGGGTGATGGCTACACCTTC
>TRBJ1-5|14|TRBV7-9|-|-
CASSLDRSNQPQHF
TGTGCCAGCAGCTTAGACAGGAGCAATCAGCCCCAGCATTTT
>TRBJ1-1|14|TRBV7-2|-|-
CASSFSREDTEAFF
TGTGCCAGCAGCTTTAGCAGGGAAGACACTGAAGCTTTCTTT
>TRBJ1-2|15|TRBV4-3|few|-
CASSQGGGEPYGYTF
TGCGCCAGCAGCCAAGGTGGTGGGGAACCCTATGGCTACACCTTC
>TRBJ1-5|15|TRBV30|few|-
CAWRGKGGANQPQHF
TGTGCCTGGAGAGGGAAGGGCGGGGCCAATCAGCCCCAGCATTTT
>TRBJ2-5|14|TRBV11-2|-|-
CASSRRTAQETQYF
TGTGCCAGCAGCCGGAGAACAGCACAAGAGACCCAGTACTTC
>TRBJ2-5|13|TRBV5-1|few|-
CASSLGVEETQYF
TGCGCCAGCAGCTTGGGAGTAGAAGAGACCCAGTACTTC
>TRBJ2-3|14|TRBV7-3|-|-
CASSRDQPPDTQYF
TGTGCCAGCAGCCGGGACCAACCCCCGGATACGCAGTATTTT
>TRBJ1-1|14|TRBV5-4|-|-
CASSVGPGVTEAFF
TGTGCCAGCAGCGTCGGCCCAGGGGTCACTGAAGCTTTCTTT
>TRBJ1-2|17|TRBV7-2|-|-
CASSPTPRRSANYGYTF
TGTGCCAGCAGCCCTACCCCCCGAAGATCGGCTAACTATGGCTACACCTTC
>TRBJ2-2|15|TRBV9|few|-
CASSVASLNTGELFF
TGTGCCAGCAGCGTAGCCTCCCTGAACACCGGGGAGCTGTTTTTT
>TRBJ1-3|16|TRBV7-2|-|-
CASSPPLTLSGNTIYF
TGTGCCAGCAGCCCTCCCCTTACCCTCTCTGGAAACACCATATATTTT
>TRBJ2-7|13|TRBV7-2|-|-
CASSLSPGYEQYF
TGTGCCAGCAGCTTATCTCCAGGGTACGAGCAGTACTTC
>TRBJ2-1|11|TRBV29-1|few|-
CSARPRFEQFF
TGCAGCGCTCGCCCTAGGTTTGAGCAGTTCTTC
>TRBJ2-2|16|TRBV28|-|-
CASSFGSGIVAGELFF
TGTGCCAGCAGTTTCGGCTCAGGGATCGTGGCCGGGGAGCTGTTTTTT
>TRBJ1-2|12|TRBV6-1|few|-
CASSSTGYGYTF
TGTGCCAGCAGCTCAACCGGCTATGGCTACACCTTC
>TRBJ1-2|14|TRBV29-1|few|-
CSVGGSAANYGYTF
TGCAGCGTTGGGGGCAGTGCTGCTAACTATGGCTACACCTTC
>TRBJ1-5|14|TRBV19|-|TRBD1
CASTPEGQMTAQHF
TGTGCCAGTACCCCCGAGGGACAGATGACCGCCCAGCATTTT
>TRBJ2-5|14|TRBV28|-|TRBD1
CASKNRGPWETQYF
TGTGCCAGCAAAAACAGGGGGCCGTGGGAGACCCAGTACTTC
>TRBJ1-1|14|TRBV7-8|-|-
CASSLVGGSTEAFF
TGTGCCAGCAGCTTAGTTGGGGGAAGTACTGAAGCTTTCTTT
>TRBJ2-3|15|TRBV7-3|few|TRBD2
CASSSPPGGSHTQYF
TGTGCCAGCAGCTCCCCGCCGGGAGGGTCCCATACGCAGTATTTT
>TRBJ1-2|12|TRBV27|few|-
CASRGALDGYTF
TGTGCCAGCAGGGGGGCATTGGATGGCTACACCTTC
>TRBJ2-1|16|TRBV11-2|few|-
CASSLVGWVAYNEQFF
TGTGCCAGCAGCTTAGTTGGCTGGGTGGCGTACAATGAGCAGTTCTTC
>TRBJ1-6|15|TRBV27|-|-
CASSNSLLSSSPLHF
TGTGCCAGCAGTAACTCCCTCCTATCCAGTTCACCCCTCCACTTT
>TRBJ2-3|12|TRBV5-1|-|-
CASSFFEDTQYF
TGCGCCAGCAGCTTCTTCGAGGATACGCAGTATTTT
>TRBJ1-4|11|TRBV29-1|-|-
CSVGWGEKLFF
TGCAGCGTTGGATGGGGTGAAAAACTGTTTTTT
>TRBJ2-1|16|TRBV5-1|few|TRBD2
CASRPLPGLAGEEQFF
TGCGCCAGCAGACCCCTACCGGGACTAGCGGGAGAAGAGCAGTTCTTC